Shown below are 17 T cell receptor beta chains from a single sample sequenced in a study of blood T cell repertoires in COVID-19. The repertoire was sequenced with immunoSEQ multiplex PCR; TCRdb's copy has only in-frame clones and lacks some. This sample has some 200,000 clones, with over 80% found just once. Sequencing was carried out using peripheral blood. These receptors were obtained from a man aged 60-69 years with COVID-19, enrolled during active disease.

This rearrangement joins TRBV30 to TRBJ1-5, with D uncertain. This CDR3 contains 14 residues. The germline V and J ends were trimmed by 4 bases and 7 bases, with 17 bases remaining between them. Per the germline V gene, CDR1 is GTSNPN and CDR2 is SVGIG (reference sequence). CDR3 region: CAWTLSGFRQPQHF. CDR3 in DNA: TGTGCCTGGACCCTCTCGGGTTTTCGCCAGCCCCAGCATTTT.

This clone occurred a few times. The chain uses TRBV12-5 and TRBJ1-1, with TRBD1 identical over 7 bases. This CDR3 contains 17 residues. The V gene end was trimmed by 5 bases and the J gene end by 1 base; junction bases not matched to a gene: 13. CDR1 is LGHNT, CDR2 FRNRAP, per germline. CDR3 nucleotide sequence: TGTGCTAGTGGTAGAGCTTCCGGGACAGCATCGAACACTGAAGCTTTCTTT. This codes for CASGRASGTASNTEAFF.

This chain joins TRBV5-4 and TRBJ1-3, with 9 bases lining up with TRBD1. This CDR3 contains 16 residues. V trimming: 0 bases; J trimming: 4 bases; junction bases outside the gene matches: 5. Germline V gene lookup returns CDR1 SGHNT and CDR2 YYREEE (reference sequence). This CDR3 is CASSLEQGAEGNTIYF. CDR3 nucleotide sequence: TGTGCCAGCAGCTTGGAACAGGGGGCTGAAGGAAACACCATATATTTT.

In nucleotides, the CDR3 is TGCGCCAGCAGCTTTGGGGGCCACCCCGAGGCCGGGGAGCTGTTTTTT. Translation: CASSFGGHPEAGELFF. The chain employs TRBV5-1 and TRBJ2-2, with a possible D match to TRBD1 (6 bases). CDR3 length: 16 amino acids. The V gene's germline CDR1 is SGHRS and CDR2 YFSETQ. V was clipped by 2 bases and J by 6 bases, with 17 bases between them.

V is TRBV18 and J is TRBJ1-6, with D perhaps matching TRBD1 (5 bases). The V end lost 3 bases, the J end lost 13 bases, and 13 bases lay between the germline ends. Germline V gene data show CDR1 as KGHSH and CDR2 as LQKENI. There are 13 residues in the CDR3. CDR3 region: CASSPDIREPLHF. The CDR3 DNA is TGTGCCAGCTCACCGGACATTCGAGAGCCCCTCCACTTT.

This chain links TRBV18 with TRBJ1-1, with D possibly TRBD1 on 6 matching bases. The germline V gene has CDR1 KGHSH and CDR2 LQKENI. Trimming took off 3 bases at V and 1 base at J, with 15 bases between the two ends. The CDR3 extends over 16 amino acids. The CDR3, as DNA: TGTGCCAGCTCACCGAGGGATACAGGGAAGAACACTGAAGCTTTCTTT. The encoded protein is CASSPRDTGKNTEAFF.

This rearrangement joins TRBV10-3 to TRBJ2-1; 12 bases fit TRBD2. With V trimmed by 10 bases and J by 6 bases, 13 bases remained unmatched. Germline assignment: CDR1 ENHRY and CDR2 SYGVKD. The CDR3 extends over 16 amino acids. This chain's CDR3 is CASGSGLAGWANEQFF. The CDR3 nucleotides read TGTGCCAGCGGATCCGGACTAGCGGGATGGGCCAATGAGCAGTTCTTC.

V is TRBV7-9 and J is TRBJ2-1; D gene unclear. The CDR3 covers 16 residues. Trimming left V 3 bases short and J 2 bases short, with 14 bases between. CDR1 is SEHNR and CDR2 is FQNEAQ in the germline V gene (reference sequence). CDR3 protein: CASSLGPVPTYNEQFF. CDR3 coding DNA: TGTGCCAGCAGCTTGGGCCCCGTCCCAACCTACAATGAGCAGTTCTTC.

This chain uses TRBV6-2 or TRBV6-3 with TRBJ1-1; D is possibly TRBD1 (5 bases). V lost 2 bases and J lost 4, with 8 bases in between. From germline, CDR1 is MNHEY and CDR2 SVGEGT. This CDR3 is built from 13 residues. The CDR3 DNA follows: TGTGCCAGCAGTTACAGACAGTTCACTGAAGCTTTCTTT. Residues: CASSYRQFTEAFF.

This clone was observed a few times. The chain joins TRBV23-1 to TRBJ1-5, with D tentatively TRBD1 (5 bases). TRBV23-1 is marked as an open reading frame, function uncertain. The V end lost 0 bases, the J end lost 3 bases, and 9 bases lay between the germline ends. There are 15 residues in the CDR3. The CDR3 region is CASSQSGGYNQPQHF. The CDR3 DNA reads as TGCGCCAGCAGTCAATCTGGGGGGTACAATCAGCCCCAGCATTTT.

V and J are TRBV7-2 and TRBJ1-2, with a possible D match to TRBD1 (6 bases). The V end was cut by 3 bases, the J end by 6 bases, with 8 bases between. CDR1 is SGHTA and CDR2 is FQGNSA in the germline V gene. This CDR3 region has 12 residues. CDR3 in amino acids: CASSFNRDGYTF. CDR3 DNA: TGTGCCAGCAGCTTTAACAGGGATGGCTACACCTTC.

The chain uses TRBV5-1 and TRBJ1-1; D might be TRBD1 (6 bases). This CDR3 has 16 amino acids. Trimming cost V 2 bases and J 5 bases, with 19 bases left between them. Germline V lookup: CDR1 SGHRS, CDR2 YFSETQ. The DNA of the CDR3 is TGCGCCAGCAGCTTAGAAAGGACAGCAGGAGATACTGAAGCTTTCTTT. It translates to CASSLERTAGDTEAFF.

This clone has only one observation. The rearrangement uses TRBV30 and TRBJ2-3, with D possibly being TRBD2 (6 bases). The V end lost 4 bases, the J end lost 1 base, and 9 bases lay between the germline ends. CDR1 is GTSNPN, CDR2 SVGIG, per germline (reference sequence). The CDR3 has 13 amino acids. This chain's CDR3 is CAWNWRGTDTQYF. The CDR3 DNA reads TGTGCCTGGAATTGGAGGGGCACAGATACGCAGTATTTT.

The CDR3 reads CAISAGLAGSAYEQYF. The CDR3 bases are TGTGCCATCAGTGCGGGACTAGCGGGATCAGCCTACGAGCAGTACTTC. The chain is built from TRBV10-3 and TRBJ2-7, with 13 bases aligning to TRBD2. Germline V CDR1 and CDR2: ENHRY, SYGVKD. The V gene end was trimmed by 4 bases and the J gene end by 2 bases; junction bases not matched to a gene: 5. The CDR3 is 16 amino acids.

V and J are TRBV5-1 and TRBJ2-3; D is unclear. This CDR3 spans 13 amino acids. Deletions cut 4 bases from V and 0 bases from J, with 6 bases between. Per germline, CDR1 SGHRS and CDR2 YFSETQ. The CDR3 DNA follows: TGCGCCAGCAGCGAGTCTAGCACAGATACGCAGTATTTT. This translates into CASSESSTDTQYF.

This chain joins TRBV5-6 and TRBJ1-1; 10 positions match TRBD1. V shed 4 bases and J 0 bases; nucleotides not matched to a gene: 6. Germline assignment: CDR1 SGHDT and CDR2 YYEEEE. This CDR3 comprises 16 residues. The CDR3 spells CASSRTGGGLNTEAFF. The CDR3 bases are TGTGCCAGCAGCCGGACAGGGGGAGGATTGAACACTGAAGCTTTCTTT.

The CDR3 here is CASSQGVFPSGGYTF. The CDR3 coding sequence is TGCGCCAGCAGCCAAGGTGTTTTTCCTTCGGGTGGCTACACCTTC. The chain recombines TRBV4-1 with TRBJ1-2; no clear D. The germline gives CDR1 MGHRA, CDR2 YSYEKL. The CDR3 totals 15 residues. With 1 base removed from V and 7 bases from J, the gap between germline ends came to 16 bases.